These 13 T cell receptor beta chains were all obtained from the same sample, sequenced in a study of vaccination and CD4 T cells after COVID-19. Oncomine TCR Beta short-read sequencing was applied to DNA from cultured CD4+ T cells. One entry per CDR3 protein results from TCRdb running MiXCR on the PCR reads. The sample consists of some 11,000 distinct CDR3 sequences, roughly 61% of them appearing once. These receptors lack a known antigen. Treatment given: roughly 10-day PBMC culture with coronavirus spike peptide pools or control peptides (ViraFEST assay). Source material: CD4+ T cells from blood, cultured in vitro. These receptor sequences come from a human donor who had recovered from COVID-19.

In this sample, this clonotype turned up once. The chain joins TRBV5-1 to TRBJ1-1, with D maybe TRBD1 (6 bases). This CDR3 contains 17 residues. Germline CDR1 and CDR2: SGHRS and YFSETQ. Trimming cost V 1 base and J 1 base, with 17 bases left between them. CDR3 bases: TGCGCCAGCAGCTTGTCGTATATGGGGGCGAAGAACACTGAAGCTTTCTTT. Its protein product is CASSLSYMGAKNTEAFF. The full variable domain, in which reference TRBV5-1 and TRBJ1-1 provide the parts outside the CDR3, is KAGVTQTPRYLIKTRGQQVTLSCSPISGHRSVSWYQQTPGQGLQFLFEYFSETQRNKGNFPGRFSGRQFSNSRSEMNVSTLELGDSALYLCASSLSYMGAKNTEAFFGQGTRLTVV.

The chain recombines TRBV7-6 with TRBJ2-1; weak D call: TRBD2 (6 bases). The CDR3 is 15 amino acids. CDR1 and CDR2 (germline): SGHVS, FNYEAQ. V gave up 3 bases and J gave up 3 bases, with 12 bases separating them. The CDR3 sequence: CASSFTSGLYNEQFF. As DNA, the CDR3 is TGTGCCAGCAGCTTTACCTCGGGACTCTACAATGAGCAGTTCTTC.

This sequence joins TRBV19 and TRBJ2-5; 14 positions match TRBD2. After removal of 7 bases from V and 6 bases from J, the junction contained 10 bases not matched to a gene. The germline V gene encodes CDR1 LNHDA and CDR2 SQIVND (reference sequence). The CDR3 consists of 16 residues. This CDR3 reads CASTSGTSGSRKTQYF. CDR3 coding DNA: TGTGCCAGTACCTCCGGGACTAGCGGGAGTCGAAAGACCCAGTACTTC.

Comments on this clonotype: The junction departs from the called germline gene at one end, perhaps through a read error. V and J are TRBV2 and TRBJ2-7; possibly TRBD1 for D (6 bases). This CDR3 is 15 amino acids long. Germline V gives CDR1 SNHLY, CDR2 FYNNEI. The chain's CDR3 is CANSEAGVTTYEQYF. The CDR3 DNA reads as TGTGCCAACAGTGAAGCAGGGGTAACTACTTACGAGCAGTACTTC.

About this clonotype itself: At one boundary the junction diverges from the germline segment, which might be a read error. This chain joins TRBV28 and TRBJ2-7; no clear D gene. The CDR3 runs to 11 residues. Germline lookup yields CDR1 MDHEN and CDR2 SYDVKM. The CDR3 nucleotides are TGTGCCAGCAGCCAACCCTACAAGCAGTACTTC. Its translation: CASSQPYKQYF.

The chain recombines TRBV2 with TRBJ2-7; 7 positions agree with TRBD1. CDR1 SNHLY and CDR2 FYNNEI come from the germline V gene. CDR3 length: 16 residues. The ends lost 0 bases at V and 5 bases at J; junction bases unmatched: 10. CDR3 bases: TGTGCCAGCAGTGAAGCGGATCCGAGGCAGGGGGACGAGCAGTACTTC. Its translation is CASSEADPRQGDEQYF.

The chain is built from TRBV11-2 and TRBJ2-3; unclear D gene. Germline lookup yields CDR1 SGHAT and CDR2 FQNNGV. V was clipped by 5 bases and J by 6 bases, with 18 bases between them. This CDR3 has 15 residues. The CDR3 here is CASSPDAAPGDTQYF. In DNA, the CDR3 is TGTGCCAGCAGCCCTGACGCTGCTCCTGGGGATACGCAGTATTTT.

This clonotype was observed once. The chain carries TRBV7-9 and TRBJ2-5; 8 bases align to TRBD1. The CDR3 contains 18 residues. V dropped 5 bases and J dropped 4; count of bases not matched to a gene: 18. CDR1 is SEHNR and CDR2 is FQNEAQ in the germline V gene (reference sequence). The CDR3 reads CASSLTQGALPIAETQYF. The DNA of the CDR3 is TGTGCCAGCAGCCTCACGCAGGGGGCGCTTCCCATCGCAGAGACCCAGTACTTC.

The J gene is TRBJ2-3, the V gene TRBV6-1; TRBD2 aligns across 15 bases. With 6 bases clipped from V and 3 bases from J, the junction kept 1 base outside the gene matches. The CDR3 consists of 15 residues. Germline V CDR1 and CDR2: MNHNS, SASEGT. The CDR3 spells CASRGLAGGTDTQYF. The CDR3 coding sequence is TGTGCCAGCAGGGGACTAGCGGGAGGAACAGATACGCAGTATTTT.

There are a few counts of this clonotype. The chain links TRBV7-9 to TRBJ2-3; D remains ambiguous. V gave up 2 bases and J gave up 4 bases, with 19 bases separating them. CDR1 is SEHNR and CDR2 is FQNEAQ in the germline V gene (reference sequence). CDR3 size: 17 residues. The CDR3 region is CASSLPRALLLADTQYF. CDR3 DNA: TGTGCCAGCAGCTTACCTCGAGCCCTTCTCTTGGCAGATACGCAGTATTTT.

The gene calls are TRBV20-1 and TRBJ2-1; 14 bases agree with TRBD2. With V trimmed by 0 bases and J by 6 bases, 1 base remained unmatched. The germline V gene has CDR1 DFQATT and CDR2 SNEGSKA (reference sequence). There are 15 residues in the CDR3. In DNA, the CDR3 is TGCAGTGCTAGAGAGGGACTAGCGGGAGTCAATGAGCAGTTCTTC. Translated, it gives CSAREGLAGVNEQFF.

This clonotype was counted between two and nine times. The V gene is TRBV20-1, the J gene TRBJ1-5; the D is unclear. V was trimmed by 2 bases and J by 4 bases, leaving 15 bases between them. The germline V gene has CDR1 DFQATT and CDR2 SNEGSKA (reference sequence). The CDR3 is 15 residues long. CDR3 nucleotide sequence: TGCAGTGCTAGACCGCTGGCAGGAAGGAATCAGCCCCAGCATTTT. It translates to CSARPLAGRNQPQHF.

As regards this clonotype: With a much larger clone just one base away, this may be a read error. The J gene is TRBJ2-5, the V gene TRBV14; no definite D call. The CDR3 is 12 residues long. Germline loops: CDR1 SGHDN, CDR2 FVKESK. CDR3 region: CASGQVVGTQYF. In nucleotides, the CDR3 is TGTGCCAGCGGCCAAGTAGTTGGGACCCAGTACTTC.